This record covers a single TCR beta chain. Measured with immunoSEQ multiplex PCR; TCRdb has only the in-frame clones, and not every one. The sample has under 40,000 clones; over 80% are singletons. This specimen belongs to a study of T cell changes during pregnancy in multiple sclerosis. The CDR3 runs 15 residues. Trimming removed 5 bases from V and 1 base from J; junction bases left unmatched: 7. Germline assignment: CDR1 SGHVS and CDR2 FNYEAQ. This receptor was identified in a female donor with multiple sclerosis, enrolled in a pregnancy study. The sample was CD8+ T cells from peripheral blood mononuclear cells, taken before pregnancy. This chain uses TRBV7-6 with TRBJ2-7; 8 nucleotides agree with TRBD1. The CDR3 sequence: CASSQHRGLSYEQYF. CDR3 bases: TGTGCCAGCAGCCAACACAGGGGGTTATCCTACGAGCAGTACTTC.